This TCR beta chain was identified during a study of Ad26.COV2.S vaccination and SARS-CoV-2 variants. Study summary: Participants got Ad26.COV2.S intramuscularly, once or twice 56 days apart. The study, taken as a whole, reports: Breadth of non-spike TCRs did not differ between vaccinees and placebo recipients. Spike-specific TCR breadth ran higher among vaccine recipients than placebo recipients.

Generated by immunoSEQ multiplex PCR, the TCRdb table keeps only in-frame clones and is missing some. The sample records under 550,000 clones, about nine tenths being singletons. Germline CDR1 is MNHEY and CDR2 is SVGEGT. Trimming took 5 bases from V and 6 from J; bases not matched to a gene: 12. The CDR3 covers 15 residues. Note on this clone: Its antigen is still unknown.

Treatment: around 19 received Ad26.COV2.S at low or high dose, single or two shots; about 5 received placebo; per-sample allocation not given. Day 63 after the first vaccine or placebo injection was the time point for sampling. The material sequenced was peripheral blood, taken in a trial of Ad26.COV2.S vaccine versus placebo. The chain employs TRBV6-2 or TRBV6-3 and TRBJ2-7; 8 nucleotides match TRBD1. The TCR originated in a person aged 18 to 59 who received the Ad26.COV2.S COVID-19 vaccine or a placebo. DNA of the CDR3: TGTGCCAGCAGTATCAGGACAGGGAATGTTGGCGAGCAGTACTTC. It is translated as CASSIRTGNVGEQYF.